This T cell receptor (beta chain) was profiled in a study of regulatory T cells in long-lasting Graves disease. Arm-PCR of CDR3 regions and iRepertoire HTBI primers were used to build TCR beta libraries. Authors' data handling: The samples included around 65 TRBV and 14 TRBJ segments. Each CDR3 protein is one row after TCRdb ran MiXCR on the multiplex PCR reads. TCRdb assigned the V and J calls; the authors' analysis was not used. The table lists about 540,000 distinct CDR3 sequences, less than 15% of them singletons. This clonotype was detected many times. Antigen unknown. Study-wide points: Analysis covered peripheral blood alone, not thyroid tissue. New patients shared about a thousand public clonotypes, fewer than the approximately 2,500 shared by persistent patients.

Time point in this sample: newly diagnosed GD, antithyroid drugs for less than 3 months. Making the TCR library involved RNA that had been extracted from PBMCs. These data were also filed under a second study, of T cells in Graves' hyperthyroidism and ophthalmopathy. That work contributes: First-round RT-PCR with HTBI primers amplified the TCR CDR3 region.

The specimen was peripheral blood mononuclear cells (PBMCs), collected at new diagnosis, from a patient treated with antithyroid drugs. This receptor was taken from a man under 40 with Graves disease.

The CDR3 region has the DNA TGTGCCAGCAGTTCGGGAGGGGCTAATGAAAAACTGTTTTTT. It specifies CASSSGGANEKLFF. V is TRBV11-2 and J is TRBJ1-4, with D possibly matching TRBD1 (5 bases). CDR3 size: 14 residues. The ends were cut back, 6 bases at V and 3 bases at J, with 11 bases in the middle. Germline lookup yields CDR1 SGHAT and CDR2 FQNNGV. The full variable domain, with the rest looked up from reference TRBV11-2 and TRBJ1-4, is EAGVAQSPRYKIIEKRQSVAFWCNPISGHATLYWYQQILGQGPKLLIQFQNNGVVDDSQLPKDRFSAERLKGVDSTLKIQPAKLEDSAVYLCASSSGGANEKLFFGSGTQLSVL.